Presented here are 29 T cell receptor beta chains from one specimen sequenced in a study of cytomegalovirus exposure and HLA in healthy donors. The study ran its PCR with 60 Vbeta and 13 Jbeta primers. Sequenced by immunoSEQ multiplex PCR; TCRdb stores in-frame clones only, minus some. Counted here are 95,000 to 150,000 clones, more than 60% occurring once; the ten biggest clones make up more than 1.5%. Sequencing was carried out using PBMCs. These receptors were obtained from a man in his late teens or twenties in good health and CMV-seronegative.

The chain carries TRBV9 and TRBJ2-5; 8 bases agree with TRBD2. Germline V gives CDR1 SGDLS, CDR2 YYNGEE. V lost 2 bases, J lost 2 bases, and 14 bases stayed unmatched. The CDR3 sequence is 18 residues long. The CDR3 protein is CASSVGRMGGGPQETQYF. The CDR3 DNA is TGTGCCAGCAGCGTTGGACGCATGGGCGGGGGGCCTCAAGAGACCCAGTACTTC.

This clone was seen only once. The V call is TRBV7-9, the J call TRBJ2-5, with D unclear. Per germline, CDR1 SEHNR and CDR2 FQNEAQ (reference sequence). The CDR3 runs to 14 residues. Between the trimmed V and J ends, which lost 3 bases and 2 bases, there was a span of 10 bases. The CDR3: CASSFGSPQETQYF. CDR3 bases: TGTGCCAGCAGCTTCGGGTCCCCACAAGAGACCCAGTACTTC.

This clone came up a few times. This chain connects TRBV6-5 to TRBJ2-5; TRBD1 aligns across 7 bases. CDR3 length: 14 residues. The germline V gene has CDR1 MNHEY and CDR2 SVGAGI. The J segment lost 11 bases and the V segment lost 5 bases, leaving 14 bases of the junction unmatched. The CDR3 protein is CASSDTPGLGQQYF. DNA for the CDR3: TGTGCCAGCAGTGACACTCCCGGATTGGGACAGCAGTACTTC.

This chain links TRBV4-1 with TRBJ2-5; 11 nucleotides line up with TRBD1. The CDR3 runs 16 residues. The V and J ends lost 3 bases and 4 bases, in that order; junction bases with no gene match: 7. Germline lookup yields CDR1 MGHRA and CDR2 YSYEKL. The DNA for the CDR3 is TGCGCCAGCAGCCAGGCTAGGACAGGGGGCATAGAGACCCAGTACTTC. Encoded protein: CASSQARTGGIETQYF.

By share of the sample, this clone is medium-sized. The chain carries TRBV6-4 and TRBJ2-1, with 10 bases lining up with TRBD2. The germline CDR1 and CDR2 sequences are MRHNA and SNTAGT. CDR3 length: 15 residues. The J segment lost 6 bases and the V segment lost 2 bases, leaving 4 bases of the junction unmatched. The CDR3 region has the DNA TGTGCCAGCAGTGACCTAGCGGGAGTCCCCAATGAGCAGTTCTTC. It specifies CASSDLAGVPNEQFF.

The chain couples TRBV9 to TRBJ1-6, with a tentative D call TRBD1 (6 bases). Germline V gene sequence: CDR1 SGDLS, CDR2 YYNGEE. Trimming removed 3 bases at V and 7 bases at J, with 14 bases between. CDR3 length: 15 residues. This CDR3 is CASSAPGQINSPLHF. The DNA for the CDR3 is TGTGCCAGCAGCGCGCCGGGACAAATAAATTCACCCCTCCACTTT.

The gene calls are TRBV7-9 and TRBJ1-5; D is ambiguous. The germline V and J ends were trimmed by 5 bases and 5 bases, with 10 bases remaining between them. The CDR3 is 13 residues long. In germline, CDR1 is SEHNR, CDR2 FQNEAQ (reference sequence). CDR3 coding DNA: TGTGCCAGCAGCCCCGGGTCTCATCAGCCCCAGCATTTT. Encoded protein: CASSPGSHQPQHF.

The chain combines TRBV7-8 with TRBJ1-5; the match to TRBD1 covers 9 bases. Germline-derived CDR1 and CDR2 are SGHVS and FQNEAQ. Trimming took 3 bases from V and 4 from J; bases not matched to a gene: 7. The CDR3 consists of 16 residues. The CDR3 DNA sequence: TGTGCCAGCAGCTTGGTTGGGACAGGGAGGAATCAGCCCCAGCATTTT. It encodes CASSLVGTGRNQPQHF.

The chain links TRBV28 to TRBJ2-2, with 7 bases that match TRBD2. V dropped 8 bases and J dropped 2; count of bases not matched to a gene: 5. From germline, CDR1 is MDHEN and CDR2 SYDVKM. The CDR3 consists of 14 residues. This CDR3 reads CASWGGLNTGELFF. The CDR3 DNA sequence: TGTGCCAGCTGGGGGGGGTTAAACACCGGGGAGCTGTTTTTT.

V and J are TRBV11-2 and TRBJ2-5, with D perhaps TRBD1 (6 bases). The V gene's germline CDR1 is SGHAT and CDR2 FQNNGV. The V and J ends lost 5 bases and 5 bases respectively, with 12 bases between them. The CDR3 loop spans 13 amino acids. The CDR3: CASSPQGFETQYF. In DNA, the CDR3 is TGTGCCAGCAGCCCTCAGGGGTTTGAGACCCAGTACTTC. The complete variable domain, with remaining parts taken from reference TRBV11-2 and TRBJ2-5, reads EAGVAQSPRYKIIEKRQSVAFWCNPISGHATLYWYQQILGQGPKLLIQFQNNGVVDDSQLPKDRFSAERLKGVDSTLKIQPAKLEDSAVYLCASSPQGFETQYFGPGTRLLVL.

This chain connects TRBV28 to TRBJ2-2, with a weak D call TRBD1 (6 bases). Germline lookup yields CDR1 MDHEN and CDR2 SYDVKM. V was clipped by 6 bases and J by 5 bases, with 13 bases between them. The CDR3 sequence is 14 residues long. Here the CDR3 reads CASSNQQGTGELFF. Written as DNA, the CDR3 is TGTGCCAGCAGCAACCAGCAGGGGACCGGGGAGCTGTTTTTT. Drawing the rest from reference TRBV28 and TRBJ2-2, the complete variable domain is DVKVTQSSRYLVKRTGEKVFLECVQDMDHENMFWYRQDPGLGLRLIYFSYDVKMKEKGDIPEGYSVSREKKERFSLILESASTNQTSMYLCASSNQQGTGELFFGEGSRLTVL.

The chain is built from TRBV29-1 and TRBJ2-2; possible D gene TRBD1, 5 bases. The germline V gene has CDR1 SQVTM and CDR2 ANQGSEA. V lost 7 bases, J lost 2 bases, and 11 bases lay in between. The CDR3 covers 13 residues. For the CDR3, the DNA is TGCAGCGCACAACAGGTCAACACCGGGGAGCTGTTTTTT. This gives the protein CSAQQVNTGELFF.

The J gene is TRBJ2-3, the V gene TRBV9; 8 nucleotides agree with TRBD2. CDR3 length equals 12 residues. J gave up 9 bases and V 2 bases, and 2 bases lay outside the gene matches. Germline CDR1 is SGDLS and CDR2 is YYNGEE. As DNA, the CDR3 is TGTGCCAGCAGCGTGGAGCGGGGGACGCAGTATTTT. Protein sequence: CASSVERGTQYF. The whole variable domain, filled in from reference TRBV9 and TRBJ2-3, reads DSGVTQTPKHLITATGQRVTLRCSPRSGDLSVYWYQQSLDQGLQFLIQYYNGEERAKGNILERFSAQQFPDLHSELNLSSLELGDSALYFCASSVERGTQYFGPGTRLTVL.

V usage is TRBV2 and J usage is TRBJ1-5; no clear D. The V gene lost 7 bases and the J gene lost 2 bases, with 9 bases spanning the gap. The CDR3 has 13 residues. Germline loops: CDR1 SNHLY, CDR2 FYNNEI. CDR3 sequence (DNA): TGTGCCAGCATGGGTCGGGGCAATCAGCCCCAGCATTTT. This translates into CASMGRGNQPQHF.

V usage is TRBV19 and J usage is TRBJ2-7, with TRBD1 matching over 11 bases. V dropped 5 bases and J dropped 4; count of bases not matched to a gene: 4. Germline loops: CDR1 LNHDA, CDR2 SQIVND (reference sequence). This CDR3 is 14 amino acids long. Here the CDR3 reads CASSPGTGGYEQYF. The CDR3 coding sequence is TGTGCCAGTAGTCCAGGGACAGGGGGGTACGAGCAGTACTTC.

This clone has just a few counts. V gene TRBV5-4 combines with J gene TRBJ2-5, with 10 bases fitting TRBD2. The DNA matches TRBJ2-7 better at its end, which makes the J call doubtful. This CDR3 region has 14 residues. Germline V gives CDR1 SGHNT, CDR2 YYREEE (reference sequence). In DNA, the CDR3 is TGTGCCAGCAGCTTGGTGGCTAGCGGGAGCGAGCAGTACTTC. This encodes CASSLVASGSEQYF.

The chain carries TRBV5-4 and TRBJ1-1; D not certain. The CDR3 loop spans 19 amino acids. Per the germline V gene, CDR1 is SGHNT and CDR2 is YYREEE (reference sequence). V lost 4 bases to trimming and J lost 2 bases, with 27 bases between them. CDR3 amino acids: CASSPPRAGSIWDNTEAFF. The CDR3 region has the DNA TGTGCCAGCAGCCCCCCGAGGGCGGGCTCAATTTGGGATAACACTGAAGCTTTCTTT.

The chain joins TRBV30 to TRBJ2-1, with a possible D match to TRBD2 (6 bases). Between the trimmed V and J ends, which lost 0 bases and 2 bases, there was a span of 8 bases. The CDR3 loop spans 14 amino acids. The V gene's germline CDR1 is GTSNPN and CDR2 SVGIG (reference sequence). The CDR3 here is CAWSVGTPYNEQFF. CDR3 nucleotide sequence: TGTGCCTGGAGTGTAGGGACTCCCTACAATGAGCAGTTCTTC.

This clone was observed a few times. The genes are TRBV6-1 and TRBJ1-2, with 9 bases identical to TRBD1. CDR3 length: 13 amino acids. Trimming cost V 9 bases and J 2 bases; bases outside gene matches: 4. Per germline, CDR1 MNHNS and CDR2 SASEGT. The CDR3 DNA follows: TGTGCCAGTCACGGACAGGGGAACTATGGCTACACCTTC. Amino acids: CASHGQGNYGYTF.

This clone has only one observation. The chain combines TRBV7-8 with TRBJ1-5; 11 bases agree with TRBD1. Per germline, CDR1 SGHVS and CDR2 FQNEAQ. V was pared by 5 bases and J by 3 bases, with 3 bases of the junction left unmatched. This CDR3 comprises 15 residues. CDR3: CASSQGQGDNQPQHF. CDR3 in DNA: TGTGCCAGCAGCCAGGGACAGGGGGACAATCAGCCCCAGCATTTT.

The V call is TRBV28, the J call TRBJ1-5; maybe TRBD1 (6 bases). This CDR3 contains 15 residues. CDR1 and CDR2 from the germline V gene are MDHEN and SYDVKM. Trimming left V 3 bases short and J 0 bases short, with 9 bases between. The CDR3 region has the DNA TGTGCCAGCAGTTTGGACAGATTTAGCAATCAGCCCCAGCATTTT. Encoded protein: CASSLDRFSNQPQHF.

This clone was seen more than once but under ten times. The chain joins TRBV4-1 to TRBJ1-1; 7 nucleotides line up with TRBD1. The CDR3 length is 14 residues. The V segment lost 8 bases and the J segment 8 bases; nucleotides outside the gene matches: 14. CDR1 and CDR2 (germline): MGHRA, YSYEKL. CDR3 bases: TGCGCCAGCGCCGGAGGAGGGGGCCCGAGGGAAGCTTTCTTT. This sequence encodes CASAGGGGPREAFF.

This chain links TRBV7-3 with TRBJ2-2; D gene unclear. The CDR3 runs to 13 residues. V dropped 5 bases and J dropped 2 bases, with 6 bases sitting between them. Germline CDR1 reads SGHTA; CDR2 reads FQGTGA. CDR3 in amino acids: CASSDSNTGELFF. As DNA, the CDR3 is TGTGCCAGCAGCGACTCCAACACCGGGGAGCTGTTTTTT.

CDR3 in amino acids: CASSLQGISTDTQYF. The DNA of the CDR3 is TGTGCCAGCAGCCTCCAGGGGATTAGCACAGATACGCAGTATTTT. This chain connects TRBV9 to TRBJ2-3, with a tentative D call TRBD1 (6 bases). V was shortened by 4 bases and J by 0 bases, with 12 bases between the two germline ends. The germline CDR1 and CDR2 sequences are SGDLS and YYNGEE. The CDR3 contains 15 residues.

J is TRBJ2-3 and V is TRBV7-3; the D gene is possibly TRBD1 (6 bases). Germline V gene lookup returns CDR1 SGHTA and CDR2 FQGTGA. The CDR3 is 15 residues long. V lost 5 bases, J lost 2 bases, and 14 bases lay in between. CDR3 sequence (DNA): TGTGCCAGCAGCCCGGACAGCTCAAACACAGATACGCAGTATTTT. Translating gives CASSPDSSNTDTQYF.

The chain couples TRBV4-1 to TRBJ2-5, with D unclear. The CDR3 spans 15 residues. Trimming shortened V by 1 base and J by 5 bases, and 14 bases separated the two germline ends. Germline values: CDR1 MGHRA, CDR2 YSYEKL. This chain's CDR3 is CASSQALGRPETQYF. DNA of the CDR3: TGCGCCAGCAGCCAAGCGCTAGGCCGCCCGGAGACCCAGTACTTC.

V usage is TRBV11-2 and J usage is TRBJ2-7, with D tentatively TRBD1 (5 bases). The CDR3 runs 17 residues. Trimming pared 3 bases from V and 4 bases from J, leaving 22 bases between. Per the germline V gene, CDR1 is SGHAT and CDR2 is FQNNGV. The CDR3 DNA is TGTGCCAGCAGCTTTACCACCCGGAGCGCGACAGCTTACGAGCAGTACTTC. Translation: CASSFTTRSATAYEQYF.

The rearrangement joins TRBV5-1 to TRBJ1-1; unclear D gene. Trimming removed 3 bases from V and 5 bases from J, with 14 bases in between. This CDR3 has 14 residues. Germline loops: CDR1 SGHRS, CDR2 YFSETQ. The CDR3: CASSSLQGETEAFF. CDR3 DNA: TGCGCCAGCAGCTCTCTCCAAGGAGAAACTGAAGCTTTCTTT.

This rearrangement joins TRBV7-3 to TRBJ1-5; D is undetermined. The CDR3 extends over 13 amino acids. The ends were cut back, 3 bases at V and 4 bases at J, with 7 bases in the middle. CDR1 SGHTA and CDR2 FQGTGA come from the germline V gene. CDR3 bases: TGTGCCAGCAGCTTGGGCAGGAATCAGCCCCAGCATTTT. Amino acids: CASSLGRNQPQHF.